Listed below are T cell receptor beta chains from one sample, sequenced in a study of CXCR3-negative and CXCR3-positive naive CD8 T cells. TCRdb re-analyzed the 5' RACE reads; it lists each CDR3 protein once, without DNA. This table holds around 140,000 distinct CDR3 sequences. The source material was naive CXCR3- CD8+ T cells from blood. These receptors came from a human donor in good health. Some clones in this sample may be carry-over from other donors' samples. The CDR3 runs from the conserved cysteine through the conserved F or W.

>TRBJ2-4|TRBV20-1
CSARGAATKNIQYF
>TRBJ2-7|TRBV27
CASRLLGSGEQYF
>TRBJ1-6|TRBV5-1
CASSLALDGGNSPLHF
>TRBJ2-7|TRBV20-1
CSAREDSSYEQYF
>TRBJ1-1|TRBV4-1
CASTKLAMNTEAFF
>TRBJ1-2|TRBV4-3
CASSQAGTGTYGYTF
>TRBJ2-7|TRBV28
CASSPTGGPEQYF
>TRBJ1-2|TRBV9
CASSLGGGYTF
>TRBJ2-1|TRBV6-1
CASSDFAGEGEQFF
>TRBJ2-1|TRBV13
CASSGTSGVYNEQFF
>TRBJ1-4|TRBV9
CASSFGTGNEKLFF
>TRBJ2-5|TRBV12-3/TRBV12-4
CASSLVGRTETQYF
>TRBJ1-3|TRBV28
CASSWPLHGGENTIYF
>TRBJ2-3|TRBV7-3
CASSLTSGTDTQYF
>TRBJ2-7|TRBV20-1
CSAVEMGAYEQYF
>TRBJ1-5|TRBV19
CARELGTGHQPQHF
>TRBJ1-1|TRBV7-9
CASRLKDRRMNTEAFF
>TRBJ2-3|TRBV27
CASKDGISQATQYF
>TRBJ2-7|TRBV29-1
CSVDSTEHEQYF
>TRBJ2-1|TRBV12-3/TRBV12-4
CASKHEREGAYNEQFF
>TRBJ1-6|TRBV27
CASSPRTDGLGALHF
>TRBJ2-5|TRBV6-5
CASSQGTGRGETQYF
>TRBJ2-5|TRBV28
CASSGRQETHYF
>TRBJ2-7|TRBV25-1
CASSQSAYEQYF
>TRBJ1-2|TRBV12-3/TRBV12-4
CASSQGPGYTF
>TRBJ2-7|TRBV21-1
CASSKVKGLIYEQYF
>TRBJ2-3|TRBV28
CASSFGPLAPTRTDTQYF
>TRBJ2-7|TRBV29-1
CSVDLWTGPTYEQYF
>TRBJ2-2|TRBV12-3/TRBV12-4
CASSLGQYTGELFF
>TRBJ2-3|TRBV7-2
CASSLDGGLADTQYF
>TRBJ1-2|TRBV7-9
CASSSRDRPYDYTF
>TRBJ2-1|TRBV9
CASSPPEDNEQFF
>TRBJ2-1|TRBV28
CASSHPGQDYNEQFF
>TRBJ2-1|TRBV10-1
CASSEADFPYNEQFF
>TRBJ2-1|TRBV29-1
CSVEVGPGQFF
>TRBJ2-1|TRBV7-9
CASSLVPRDHNEQFF
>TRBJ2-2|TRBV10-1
CASSPQLAGNTGELFF
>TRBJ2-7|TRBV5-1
CASSLRQGAYEQYF
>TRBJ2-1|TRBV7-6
CASSRAGGVFSDEQFF
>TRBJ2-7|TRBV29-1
CSVEGQGNEQYF
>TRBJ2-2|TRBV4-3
CASSLGSGAEGFAGGLFF
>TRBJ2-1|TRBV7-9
CASSPEREEYEQFF
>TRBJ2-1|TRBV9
CASSARDAYNEQFF
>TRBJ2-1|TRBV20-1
CSARVPSGFPPSYNEQFF